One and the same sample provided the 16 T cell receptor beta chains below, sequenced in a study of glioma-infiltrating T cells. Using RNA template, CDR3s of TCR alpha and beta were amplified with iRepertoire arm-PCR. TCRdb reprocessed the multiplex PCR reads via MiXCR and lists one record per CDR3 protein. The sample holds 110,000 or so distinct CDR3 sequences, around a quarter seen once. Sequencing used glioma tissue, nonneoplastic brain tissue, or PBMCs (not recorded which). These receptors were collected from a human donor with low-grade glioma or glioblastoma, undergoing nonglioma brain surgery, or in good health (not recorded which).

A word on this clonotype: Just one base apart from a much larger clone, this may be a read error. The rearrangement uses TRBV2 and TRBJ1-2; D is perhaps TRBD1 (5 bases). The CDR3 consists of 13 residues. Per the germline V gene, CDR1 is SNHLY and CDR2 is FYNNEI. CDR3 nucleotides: TGTGCCAGCAGTGAAAGGACACTGTATGGCTTCACCTTC. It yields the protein CASSERTLYGFTF.

The CDR3 here is CSAKAGLGYTDTQYF. The CDR3 DNA is TGCAGTGCTAAGGCTGGCCTAGGGTACACAGATACGCAGTATTTT. The rearrangement joins TRBV20-1 to TRBJ2-3; the D is unclear. Germline V gene lookup returns CDR1 DFQATT and CDR2 SNEGSKA (reference sequence). The CDR3 runs 15 residues. V lost 4 bases and J 2 bases, leaving 16 bases between the germline ends.

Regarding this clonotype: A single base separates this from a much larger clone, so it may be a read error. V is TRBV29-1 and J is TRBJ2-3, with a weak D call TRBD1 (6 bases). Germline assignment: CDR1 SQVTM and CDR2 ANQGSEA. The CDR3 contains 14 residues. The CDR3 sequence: CSVGHQLSTDMQYF. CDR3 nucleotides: TGCAGCGTGGGACACCAACTTAGCACAGATATGCAGTATTTT.

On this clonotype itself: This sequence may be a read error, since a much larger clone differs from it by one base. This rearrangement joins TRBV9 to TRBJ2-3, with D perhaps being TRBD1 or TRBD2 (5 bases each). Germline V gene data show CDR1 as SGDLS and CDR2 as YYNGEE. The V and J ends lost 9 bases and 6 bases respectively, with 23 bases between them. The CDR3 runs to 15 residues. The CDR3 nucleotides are TGTGCCATCAACAATATGAGGGGTTTGGGTGATACGCAGTATTTT. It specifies CAINNMRGLGDTQYF.

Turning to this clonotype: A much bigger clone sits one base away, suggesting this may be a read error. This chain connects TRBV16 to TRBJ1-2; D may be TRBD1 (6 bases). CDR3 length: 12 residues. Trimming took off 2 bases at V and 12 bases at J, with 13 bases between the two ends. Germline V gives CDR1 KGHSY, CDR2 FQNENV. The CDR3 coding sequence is TGTGCCAGCAGCCAACGGAAAGGGGGGAACACCTTC. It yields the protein CASSQRKGGNTF.

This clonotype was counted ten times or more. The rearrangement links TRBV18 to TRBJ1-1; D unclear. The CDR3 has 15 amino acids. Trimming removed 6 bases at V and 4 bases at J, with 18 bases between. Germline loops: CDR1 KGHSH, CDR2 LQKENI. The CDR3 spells CASSLKGAAATEAFF. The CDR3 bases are TGTGCCAGCTCTCTAAAGGGAGCTGCGGCCACTGAAGCTTTCTTT. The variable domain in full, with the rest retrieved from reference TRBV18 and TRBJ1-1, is NAGVMQNPRHLVRRRGQEARLRCSPMKGHSHVYWYRQLPEEGLKFMVYLQKENIIDESGMPKERFSAEFPKEGPSILRIQQVVRGDSAAYFCASSLKGAAATEAFFGQGTRLTVV.

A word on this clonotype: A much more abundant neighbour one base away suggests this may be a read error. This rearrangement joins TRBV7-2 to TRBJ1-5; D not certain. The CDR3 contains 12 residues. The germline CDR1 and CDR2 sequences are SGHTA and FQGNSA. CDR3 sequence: CVSSGLNQPQHF. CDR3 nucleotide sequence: TGTGTCAGCAGCGGGCTCAATCAGCCCCAGCATTTT. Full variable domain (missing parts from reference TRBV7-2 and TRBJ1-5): GAGVSQSPSNKVTEKGKDVELRCDPISGHTALYWYRQSLGQGLEFLIYFQGNSAPDKSGLPSDRFSAERTGGSVSTLTIQRTQQEDSAVYLCVSSGLNQPQHFGDGTRLSIL.

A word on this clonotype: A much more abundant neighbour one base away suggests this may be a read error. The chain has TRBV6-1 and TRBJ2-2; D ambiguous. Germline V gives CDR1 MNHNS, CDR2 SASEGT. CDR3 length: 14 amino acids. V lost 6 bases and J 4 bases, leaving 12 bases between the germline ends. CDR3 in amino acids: CASRDNMSTGELFF. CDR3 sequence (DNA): TGTGCCAGCAGGGATAACATGAGCACCGGGGAGCTGTTTTTT.

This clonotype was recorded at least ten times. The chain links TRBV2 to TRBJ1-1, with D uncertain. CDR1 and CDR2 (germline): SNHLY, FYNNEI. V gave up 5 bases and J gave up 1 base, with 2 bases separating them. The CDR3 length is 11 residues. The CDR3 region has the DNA TGTGCCAGCAGTCCGAACACTGAAGCTTTCTTT. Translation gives CASSPNTEAFF. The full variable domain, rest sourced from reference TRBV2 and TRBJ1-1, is EPEVTQTPSHQVTQMGQEVILRCVPISNHLYFYWYRQILGQKVEFLVSFYNNEISEKSEIFDDQFSVERPDGSNFTLKIRSTKLEDSAMYFCASSPNTEAFFGQGTRLTVV.

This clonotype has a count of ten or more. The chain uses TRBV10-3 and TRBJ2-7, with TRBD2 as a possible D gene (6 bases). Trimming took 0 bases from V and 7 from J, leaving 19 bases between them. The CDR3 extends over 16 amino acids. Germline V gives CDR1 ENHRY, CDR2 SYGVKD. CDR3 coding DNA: TGTGCCATCAGTGAGTCTGGCCGGGCTTGGCGGGGAGAGCAGTACTTC. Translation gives CAISESGRAWRGEQYF.

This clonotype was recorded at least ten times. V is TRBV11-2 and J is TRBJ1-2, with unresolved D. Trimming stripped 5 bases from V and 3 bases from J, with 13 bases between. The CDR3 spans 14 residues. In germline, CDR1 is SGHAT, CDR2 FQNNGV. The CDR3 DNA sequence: TGTGCCAGCAGCGTAAACCGGGCGGACTATGGCTACACCTTC. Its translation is CASSVNRADYGYTF.

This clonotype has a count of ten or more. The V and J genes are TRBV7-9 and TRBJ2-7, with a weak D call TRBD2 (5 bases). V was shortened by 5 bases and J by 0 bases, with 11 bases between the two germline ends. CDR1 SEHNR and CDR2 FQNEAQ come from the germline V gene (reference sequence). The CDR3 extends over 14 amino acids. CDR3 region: CASSNRRNSYEQYF. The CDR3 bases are TGTGCCAGCAGCAACCGGAGGAACTCCTACGAGCAGTACTTC.

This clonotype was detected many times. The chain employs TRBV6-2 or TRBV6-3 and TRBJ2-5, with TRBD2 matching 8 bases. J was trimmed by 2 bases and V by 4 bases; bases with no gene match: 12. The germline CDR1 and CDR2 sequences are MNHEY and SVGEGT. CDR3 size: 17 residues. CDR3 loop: CASSFQLSGGLQETQYF. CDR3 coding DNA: TGTGCCAGCAGTTTCCAACTGAGCGGGGGCCTTCAAGAGACCCAGTACTTC.

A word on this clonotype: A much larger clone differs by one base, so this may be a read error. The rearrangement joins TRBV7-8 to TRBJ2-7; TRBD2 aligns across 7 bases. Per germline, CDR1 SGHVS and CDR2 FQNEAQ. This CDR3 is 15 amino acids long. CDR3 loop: CASSLEVAGSYEHYF. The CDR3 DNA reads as TGTGCCAGCAGCTTAGAGGTAGCGGGCTCCTACGAGCATTACTTC.

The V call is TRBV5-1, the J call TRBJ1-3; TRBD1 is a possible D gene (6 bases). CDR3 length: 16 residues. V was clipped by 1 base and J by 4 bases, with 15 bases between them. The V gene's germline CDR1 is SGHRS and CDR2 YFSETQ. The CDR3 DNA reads TGCGCCAGCAGCTTGACCCTACAGGGACCAGGAAACACCATATATTTT. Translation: CASSLTLQGPGNTIYF. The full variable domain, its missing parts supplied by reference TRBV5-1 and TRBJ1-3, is KAGVTQTPRYLIKTRGQQVTLSCSPISGHRSVSWYQQTPGQGLQFLFEYFSETQRNKGNFPGRFSGRQFSNSRSEMNVSTLELGDSALYLCASSLTLQGPGNTIYFGEGSWLTVV.

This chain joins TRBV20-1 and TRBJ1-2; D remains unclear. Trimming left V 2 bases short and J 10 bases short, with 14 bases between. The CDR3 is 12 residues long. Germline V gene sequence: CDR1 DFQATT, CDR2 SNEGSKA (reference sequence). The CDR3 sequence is CSARNQNYNYTF. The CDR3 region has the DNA TGCAGTGCTAGAAATCAAAACTATAACTACACCTTC.